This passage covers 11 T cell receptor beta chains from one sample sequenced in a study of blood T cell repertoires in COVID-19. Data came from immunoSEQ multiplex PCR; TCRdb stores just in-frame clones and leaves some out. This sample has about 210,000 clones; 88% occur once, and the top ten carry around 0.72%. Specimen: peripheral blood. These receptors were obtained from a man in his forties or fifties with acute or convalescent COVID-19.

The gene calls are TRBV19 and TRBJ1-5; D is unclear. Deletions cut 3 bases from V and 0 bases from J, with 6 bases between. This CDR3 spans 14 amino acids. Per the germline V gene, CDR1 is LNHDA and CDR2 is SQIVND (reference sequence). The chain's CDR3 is CASSISDSNQPQHF. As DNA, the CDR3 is TGTGCCAGTAGTATCAGTGATAGCAATCAGCCCCAGCATTTT.

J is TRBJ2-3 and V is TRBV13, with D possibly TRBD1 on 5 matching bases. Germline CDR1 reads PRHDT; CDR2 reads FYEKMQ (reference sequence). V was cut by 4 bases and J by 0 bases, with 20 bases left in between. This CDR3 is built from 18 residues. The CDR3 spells CASSSQGLLDLSTDTQYF. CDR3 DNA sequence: TGTGCCAGCAGCTCCCAGGGCCTCCTCGACCTTAGCACAGATACGCAGTATTTT.

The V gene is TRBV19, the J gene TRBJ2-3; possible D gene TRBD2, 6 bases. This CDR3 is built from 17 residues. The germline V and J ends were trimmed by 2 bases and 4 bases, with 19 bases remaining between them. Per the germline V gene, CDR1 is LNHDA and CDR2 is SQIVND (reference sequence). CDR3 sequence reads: CASSIRLERVTPDTQYF. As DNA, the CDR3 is TGTGCCAGTAGTATACGGTTGGAGCGGGTAACCCCAGATACGCAGTATTTT.

CDR3 sequence: CATSPTSGGPGWTGELFF. Here the CDR3 DNA reads TGTGCCACGTCCCCGACTAGCGGGGGGCCAGGTTGGACCGGGGAGCTGTTTTTT. The chain carries TRBV27 and TRBJ2-2; 13 nucleotides line up with TRBD2. The CDR3 has 18 amino acids. CDR1 is MNHEY, CDR2 SMNVEV, per germline (reference sequence). V lost 10 bases to trimming and J lost 5 bases; unmatched junction nucleotides: 16.

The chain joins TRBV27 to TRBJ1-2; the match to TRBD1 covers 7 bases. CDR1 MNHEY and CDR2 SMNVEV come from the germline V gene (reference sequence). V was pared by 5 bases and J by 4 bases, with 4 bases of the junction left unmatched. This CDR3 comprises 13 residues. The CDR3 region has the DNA TGTGCCAGCAGTACAGGGGCCCCCTATGGCTACACCTTC. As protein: CASSTGAPYGYTF.

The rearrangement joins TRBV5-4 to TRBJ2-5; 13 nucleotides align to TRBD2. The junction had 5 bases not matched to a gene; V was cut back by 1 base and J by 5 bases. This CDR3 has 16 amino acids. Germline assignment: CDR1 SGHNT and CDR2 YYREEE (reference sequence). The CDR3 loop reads CASSLRTSGGPETQYF. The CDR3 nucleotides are TGTGCCAGCAGCTTGAGGACTAGCGGGGGTCCGGAGACCCAGTACTTC.

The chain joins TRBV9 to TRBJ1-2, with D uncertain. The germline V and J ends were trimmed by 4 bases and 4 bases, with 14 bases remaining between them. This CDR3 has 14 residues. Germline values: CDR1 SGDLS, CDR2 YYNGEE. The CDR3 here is CASSPLTDPYGYTF. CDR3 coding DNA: TGTGCCAGCAGCCCCCTAACAGACCCCTATGGCTACACCTTC.

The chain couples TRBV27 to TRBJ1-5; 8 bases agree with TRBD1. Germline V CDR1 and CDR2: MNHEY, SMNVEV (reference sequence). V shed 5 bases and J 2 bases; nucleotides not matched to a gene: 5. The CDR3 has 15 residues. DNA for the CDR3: TGTGCCAGCAGTCCCGGACAGGGACGCAATCAGCCCCAGCATTTT. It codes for CASSPGQGRNQPQHF.

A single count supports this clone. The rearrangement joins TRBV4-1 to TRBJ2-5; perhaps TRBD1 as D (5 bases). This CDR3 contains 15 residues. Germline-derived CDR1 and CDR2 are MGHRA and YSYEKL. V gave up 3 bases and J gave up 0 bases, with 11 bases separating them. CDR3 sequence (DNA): TGCGCCAGCAGCCAGACCACGACAGACCAAGAGACCCAGTACTTC. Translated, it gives CASSQTTTDQETQYF.

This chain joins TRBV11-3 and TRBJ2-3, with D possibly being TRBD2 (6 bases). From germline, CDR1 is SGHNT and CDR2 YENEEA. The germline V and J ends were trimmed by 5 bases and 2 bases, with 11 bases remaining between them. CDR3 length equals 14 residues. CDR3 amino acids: CASSRGLSTDTQYF. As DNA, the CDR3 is TGTGCCAGCAGCCGGGGACTTTCCACAGATACGCAGTATTTT.

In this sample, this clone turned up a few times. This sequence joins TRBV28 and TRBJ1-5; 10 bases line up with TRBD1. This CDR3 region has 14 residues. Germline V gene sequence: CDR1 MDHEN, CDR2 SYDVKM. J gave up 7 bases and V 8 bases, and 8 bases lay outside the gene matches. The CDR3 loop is CASFRQGARQPQHF. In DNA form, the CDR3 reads TGTGCCAGCTTTCGACAGGGGGCTAGGCAGCCCCAGCATTTT. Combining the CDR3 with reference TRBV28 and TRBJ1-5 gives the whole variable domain DVKVTQSSRYLVKRTGEKVFLECVQDMDHENMFWYRQDPGLGLRLIYFSYDVKMKEKGDIPEGYSVSREKKERFSLILESASTNQTSMYLCASFRQGARQPQHFGDGTRLSIL.